This TCR beta chain was retrieved from a study of T cell responses to AZD1222 COVID-19 vaccine. The assay was immunoSEQ multiplex PCR, and TCRdb's table has in-frame clones only and misses some. The sample carries some 120,000 clones, roughly 86% recorded once. The CDR3 covers 13 residues. CDR1 and CDR2 (germline): KGHSH, LQKENI. The V end lost 1 base, the J end lost 7 bases, and 10 bases lay between the germline ends. Whole-study results and caveats: Most donors were white British, females outnumbered males, and clonal diversity was possibly underestimated. Increased Spike-specific TCR breadth and depth were observed after two AZD1222 doses.

In the case of this clone: The antigen is unknown.

The chain carries TRBV18 and TRBJ1-1; D ambiguous. This clonotype originated in an adult in good health. This sample comprised peripheral blood, obtained on day 0 of AZD1222 vaccination. Written as DNA, the CDR3 is TGTGCCAGCTCACCACAGGAAGTTGGTGAAGCTTTCTTT. Residues: CASSPQEVGEAFF.